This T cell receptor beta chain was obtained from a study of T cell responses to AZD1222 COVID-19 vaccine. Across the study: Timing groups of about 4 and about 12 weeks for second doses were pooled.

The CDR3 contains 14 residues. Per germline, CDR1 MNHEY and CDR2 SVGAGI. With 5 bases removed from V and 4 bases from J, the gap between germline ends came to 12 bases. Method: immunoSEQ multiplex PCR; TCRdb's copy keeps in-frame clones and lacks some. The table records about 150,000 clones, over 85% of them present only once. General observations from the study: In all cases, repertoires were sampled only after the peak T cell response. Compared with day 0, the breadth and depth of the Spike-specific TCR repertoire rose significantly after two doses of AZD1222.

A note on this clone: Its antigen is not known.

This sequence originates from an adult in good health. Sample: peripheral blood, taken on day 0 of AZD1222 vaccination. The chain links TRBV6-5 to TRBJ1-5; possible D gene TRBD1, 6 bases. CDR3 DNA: TGTGCCAGCAGTCCCAACACAGGGAATCAGCCCCAGCATTTT. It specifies CASSPNTGNQPQHF.